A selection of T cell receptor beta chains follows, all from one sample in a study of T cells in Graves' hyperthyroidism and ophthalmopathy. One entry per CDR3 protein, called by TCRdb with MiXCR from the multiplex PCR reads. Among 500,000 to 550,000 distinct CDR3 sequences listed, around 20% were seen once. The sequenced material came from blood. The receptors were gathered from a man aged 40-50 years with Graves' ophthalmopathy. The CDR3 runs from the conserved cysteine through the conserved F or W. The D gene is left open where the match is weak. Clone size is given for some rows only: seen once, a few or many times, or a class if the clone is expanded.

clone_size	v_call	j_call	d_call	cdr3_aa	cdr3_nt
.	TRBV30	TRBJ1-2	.	CAWSSPAKDRYTF	TGTGCCTGGAGTTCCCCGGCTAAGGATCGCTACACCTTC
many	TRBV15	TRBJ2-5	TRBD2	CATRPGTSGSIETQYF	TGTGCCACCAGACCTGGGACTAGCGGGAGTATAGAGACCCAGTACTTC
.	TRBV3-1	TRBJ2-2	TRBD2	CASSQDRTSGANTGELFF	TGTGCCAGCAGCCAAGATCGGACTAGCGGGGCGAACACCGGGGAGCTGTTTTTT
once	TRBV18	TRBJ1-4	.	CASSLRPGGTNEKLFF	TGTGCCAGCTCCCTCCGTCCGGGGGGAACTAATGAAAAACTGTTTTTT
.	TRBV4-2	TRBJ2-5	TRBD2	CASSRGTSRIKETQYF	TGTGCCAGCAGCCGAGGGACTAGCAGGATAAAAGAGACCCAGTACTTC
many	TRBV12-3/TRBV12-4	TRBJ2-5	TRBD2	CASSLKRGQETQYF	TGTGCCAGCAGTTTAAAGCGGGGCCAAGAGACCCAGTACTTC
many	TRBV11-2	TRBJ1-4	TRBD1	CASSPGQGAGEKLFF	TGTGCCAGCAGCCCGGGACAGGGGGCAGGGGAAAAACTGTTTTTT
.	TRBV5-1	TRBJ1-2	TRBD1	CASTVEGAPRGYTF	TGCGCCAGCACAGTGGAGGGGGCGCCGAGAGGCTACACCTTC
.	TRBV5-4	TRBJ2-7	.	CASRGDGYEQYF	TGTGCCAGCAGGGGGGACGGCTACGAGCAGTACTTC
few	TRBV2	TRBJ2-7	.	CASSVTSDAYEQYF	TGTGCCAGCAGTGTCACCTCCGATGCCTACGAGCAGTACTTC
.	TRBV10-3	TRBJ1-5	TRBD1	CAISDSGGSNQPQHF	TGTGCCATCAGTGACTCAGGGGGTTCCAATCAGCCCCAGCATTTT